A single sample is the source of the 21 T cell receptor beta chains below, sequenced in a study of cytomegalovirus exposure and HLA in healthy donors. Both 60 Vbeta primers and 13 Jbeta primers went into the PCR. Sequencing used immunoSEQ multiplex PCR; TCRdb keeps in-frame clones, though not all of them. The sample has around 130,000 clones, about 79% seen once. Sequencing was carried out using PBMCs. The receptors stem from a man aged 18 to 35 in good health and CMV-seronegative.

V and J are TRBV7-6 and TRBJ2-3; D is perhaps TRBD1 (5 bases). CDR3 size: 15 residues. Trimming shortened V by 3 bases and J by 0 bases, and 10 bases separated the two germline ends. In germline, CDR1 is SGHVS, CDR2 FNYEAQ. CDR3 in DNA: TGTGCCAGCAGCTTCAGCCAGGGTAGCACAGATACGCAGTATTTT. The encoded protein is CASSFSQGSTDTQYF. The whole variable domain, remainder taken from reference TRBV7-6 and TRBJ2-3, is GAGVSQSPRYKVTKRGQDVALRCDPISGHVSLYWYRQALGQGPEFLTYFNYEAQQDKSGLPNDRFSAERPEGSISTLTIQRTEQRDSAMYRCASSFSQGSTDTQYFGPGTRLTVL.

The V and J genes are TRBV5-6 and TRBJ2-3; TRBD2 matches 11 bases. Looked up from germline, CDR1 is SGHDT and CDR2 is YYEEEE. With V trimmed by 4 bases and J by 4 bases, 5 bases remained unmatched. The length of the CDR3 is 15 residues. CDR3 DNA: TGTGCCAGCAGCGATAGCGGGAGGGCCGCAGATACGCAGTATTTT. Translated: CASSDSGRAADTQYF.

The chain has TRBV11-3 and TRBJ2-5; D remains unclear. This CDR3 is 13 amino acids long. Germline V gives CDR1 SGHNT, CDR2 YENEEA. Deletions cut 1 base from V and 3 bases from J, with 6 bases between. Written as DNA, the CDR3 is TGTGCCAGCAGCTTAGGACATAAAGAGACCCAGTACTTC. Translated: CASSLGHKETQYF.

The chain couples TRBV19 to TRBJ2-2; weak D call: TRBD2 (6 bases). V lost 1 base and J lost 2, with 14 bases in between. CDR3 length: 17 amino acids. The germline V gene encodes CDR1 LNHDA and CDR2 SQIVND (reference sequence). CDR3 in amino acids: CASSIVIAGPNTGELFF. As DNA, the CDR3 is TGTGCCAGTAGTATAGTAATCGCGGGACCTAACACCGGGGAGCTGTTTTTT. The full variable domain, its missing parts supplied by reference TRBV19 and TRBJ2-2, is DGGITQSPKYLFRKEGQNVTLSCEQNLNHDAMYWYRQDPGQGLRLIYYSQIVNDFQKGDIAEGYSVSREKKESFPLTVTSAQKNPTAFYLCASSIVIAGPNTGELFFGEGSRLTVL.

V is TRBV5-1 and J is TRBJ1-1; D unclear. CDR1 is SGHRS, CDR2 YFSETQ, per germline. The CDR3 covers 13 residues. With 2 bases removed from V and 3 bases from J, the gap between germline ends came to 8 bases. In nucleotides, the CDR3 is TGCGCCAGCAGCTTAGACATCCACACTGAAGCTTTCTTT. Its translation is CASSLDIHTEAFF.

The chain has TRBV7-2 and TRBJ2-7; perhaps TRBD1 as D (5 bases). CDR3 length: 13 residues. V dropped 5 bases and J dropped 2 bases, with 10 bases sitting between them. Germline V lookup: CDR1 SGHTA, CDR2 FQGNSA. The CDR3 here is CASSPRVPYEQYF. The CDR3 region has the DNA TGTGCCAGCAGCCCCAGGGTTCCCTACGAGCAGTACTTC.

The CDR3 DNA follows: TGTGCCATGGACTGCCCCCGAGCCTACGAGCAGTACGTC. The encoded protein is CAMDCPRAYEQYV. The chain links TRBV10-3 to TRBJ2-7; weak D call: TRBD2 (5 bases). Germline V gene data show CDR1 as ENHRY and CDR2 as SYGVKD. V was trimmed by 9 bases and J by 2 bases, leaving 14 bases between them. The CDR3 has 13 amino acids.

The J gene is TRBJ1-1, the V gene TRBV6-6, with 7 bases matching TRBD1. V shed 5 bases, J shed 0 bases, and the junction held 3 bases outside the gene matches. Germline assignment: CDR1 MNHNY and CDR2 SVGAGI (reference sequence). This CDR3 comprises 14 residues. CDR3 region: CASSLQGVNTEAFF. DNA of the CDR3: TGTGCCAGCAGTCTTCAGGGGGTGAACACTGAAGCTTTCTTT.

The chain links TRBV4-1 to TRBJ2-7; 14 nucleotides match TRBD2. J gave up 1 base and V 4 bases, and 12 bases lay outside the gene matches. The CDR3 consists of 19 residues. In germline, CDR1 is MGHRA, CDR2 YSYEKL. CDR3 DNA sequence: TGCGCCAGCAGCCTGAATTTCGGGACTAGCGGGAGCCAGTCCTACGAGCAGTACGTC. Translating gives CASSLNFGTSGSQSYEQYV.

The rearrangement uses TRBV7-9 and TRBJ2-5; TRBD2 matches 7 bases. The CDR3 totals 15 residues. The V and J ends lost 5 bases and 1 base, in that order; junction bases with no gene match: 7. Per the germline V gene, CDR1 is SEHNR and CDR2 is FQNEAQ (reference sequence). The CDR3 nucleotides are TGTGCCAGCAGCGCCCTCGGGGGGATCCAAGAGACCCAGTACTTC. Protein: CASSALGGIQETQYF.

CDR3 sequence: CASGGTDATNEKLFF. Here the CDR3 DNA reads TGTGCCAGCGGGGGGACGGATGCAACTAATGAAAAACTGTTTTTT. This rearrangement joins TRBV27 to TRBJ1-4; perhaps TRBD1 as D (5 bases). CDR1 is MNHEY, CDR2 SMNVEV, per germline (reference sequence). Trimming shortened V by 8 bases and J by 0 bases, and 13 bases separated the two germline ends. This CDR3 spans 15 amino acids.

J is TRBJ2-3 and V is TRBV7-3, with 8 nucleotides matching TRBD2. The CDR3 loop spans 14 amino acids. The germline V gene encodes CDR1 SGHTA and CDR2 FQGTGA. V was pared by 5 bases and J by 3 bases, with 4 bases of the junction left unmatched. The CDR3 sequence: CASSASGRTDTQYF. The CDR3 DNA sequence: TGTGCCAGCAGCGCAAGCGGGAGAACAGATACGCAGTATTTT. The whole variable domain, remainder taken from reference TRBV7-3 and TRBJ2-3, is GAGVSQTPSNKVTEKGKYVELRCDPISGHTALYWYRQSLGQGPEFLIYFQGTGAADDSGLPNDRFFAVRPEGSVSTLKIQRTERGDSAVYLCASSASGRTDTQYFGPGTRLTVL.

The chain links TRBV10-1 to TRBJ2-3; tentative D call: TRBD2 (5 bases). Germline-derived CDR1 and CDR2 are WNHNN and SYGVQD (reference sequence). The length of the CDR3 is 15 residues. V was cut by 6 bases and J by 4 bases, with 17 bases left in between. CDR3 DNA: TGCGCCAGCAGCTCCGGTGGGAGTTTGGCAGATACGCAGTATTTT. It codes for CASSSGGSLADTQYF.

The V and J genes are TRBV7-2 and TRBJ2-7, with D unresolved. The CDR3 runs 14 residues. Germline CDR1 and CDR2: SGHTA and FQGNSA. The ends were cut back, 0 bases at V and 5 bases at J, with 11 bases in the middle. The CDR3 loop reads CASSLALYGDEQYF. The CDR3 DNA follows: TGTGCCAGCAGCTTAGCGTTATACGGAGACGAGCAGTACTTC.

V gene TRBV6-1 combines with J gene TRBJ1-5, with 7 bases identical to TRBD1. The CDR3 spans 14 residues. V was pared by 6 bases and J by 6 bases, with 8 bases of the junction left unmatched. Germline V CDR1 and CDR2: MNHNS, SASEGT. The CDR3 loop is CASSYTGVIQPQHF. CDR3 bases: TGTGCCAGCAGCTATACAGGGGTTATTCAGCCCCAGCATTTT.

The chain's CDR3 is CATSRGTSGRANEQFF. CDR3 nucleotide sequence: TGTGCCACCAGCAGAGGAACTAGCGGGAGGGCCAATGAGCAGTTCTTC. The chain couples TRBV15 to TRBJ2-1; 13 bases are a match to TRBD2. The CDR3 is made up of 16 amino acids. With V trimmed by 1 base and J by 6 bases, 3 bases remained unmatched. The V gene's germline CDR1 is LNHNV and CDR2 YYDKDF (reference sequence). The full variable domain, with the rest looked up from reference TRBV15 and TRBJ2-1, is DAMVIQNPRYQVTQFGKPVTLSCSQTLNHNVMYWYQQKSSQAPKLLFHYYDKDFNNEADTPDNFQSRRPNTSFCFLDIRSPGLGDTAMYLCATSRGTSGRANEQFFGPGTRLTVL.

This chain links TRBV15 with TRBJ2-7; weak D call: TRBD2 (6 bases). This CDR3 has 16 residues. CDR1 and CDR2 from the germline V gene are LNHNV and YYDKDF (reference sequence). Trimming shortened V by 4 bases and J by 7 bases, and 23 bases separated the two germline ends. The CDR3 reads CATSIPSGLGFGEQYV. The CDR3 DNA sequence: TGTGCCACCAGCATCCCTTCGGGACTGGGCTTCGGAGAGCAGTACGTC.

The rearrangement uses TRBV27 and TRBJ2-2, with 9 bases fitting TRBD1. This CDR3 is 16 amino acids long. CDR1 and CDR2 (germline): MNHEY, SMNVEV (reference sequence). With 4 bases clipped from V and 6 bases from J, the junction kept 9 bases outside the gene matches. CDR3 sequence reads: CASSSPGTGRSGELFF. Here the CDR3 DNA reads TGTGCCAGCAGTTCCCCCGGGACAGGGCGTTCCGGGGAGCTGTTTTTT.

This chain joins TRBV4-2 and TRBJ1-6; D not certain. The CDR3 extends over 16 amino acids. Germline assignment: CDR1 LGHNA and CDR2 YNFKEQ. Trimming removed 0 bases from V and 0 bases from J, with 6 bases in between. CDR3 in DNA: TGTGCCAGCAGCCAAGATCAGGTCTCCTATAATTCACCCCTCCACTTT. Translated: CASSQDQVSYNSPLHF.

This chain joins TRBV11-1 and TRBJ2-5, with D possibly TRBD1 on 6 matching bases. This CDR3 region has 17 residues. CDR1 is SGHAT, CDR2 FQDESV, per germline (reference sequence). V was clipped by 5 bases and J by 2 bases, with 21 bases between them. Here the CDR3 DNA reads TGTGCCAGCAGCCCCGGTTTGAGGACAGAAATTCAAGAGACCCAGTACTTC. Protein: CASSPGLRTEIQETQYF.

The V and J genes are TRBV28 and TRBJ1-5, with TRBD1 matching over 8 bases. Germline V gene data show CDR1 as MDHEN and CDR2 as SYDVKM. V was clipped by 2 bases and J by 3 bases; unmatched bases: 3. The CDR3 totals 15 residues. CDR3 sequence: CASSLTGGVNQPQHF. Written as DNA, the CDR3 is TGTGCCAGCAGTTTAACAGGGGGAGTCAATCAGCCCCAGCATTTT. Drawing the rest from reference TRBV28 and TRBJ1-5, the complete variable domain is DVKVTQSSRYLVKRTGEKVFLECVQDMDHENMFWYRQDPGLGLRLIYFSYDVKMKEKGDIPEGYSVSREKKERFSLILESASTNQTSMYLCASSLTGGVNQPQHFGDGTRLSIL.